Shown below are 20 T cell receptor beta chains from a single sample sequenced in a study of B cell selection in AIRE deficiency. Sorted regulatory T cells were CD4-positive, CD25-high and CD127-low or negative. Repertoires were generated with immunoSEQ multiplex PCR, while TCRdb's copy carries only in-frame clones and drops some. The repertoire includes about 21,000 clones, 85% to 95% of them detected once, and under 2% sits in the top ten. The specimen was Tregs sorted from PBMCs. The source is a human donor with AIRE deficiency.

The V gene is TRBV5-4, the J gene TRBJ1-1; TRBD1 matches at 9 bases. J was trimmed by 1 base and V by 3 bases; bases with no gene match: 4. This CDR3 is 15 amino acids long. Germline values: CDR1 SGHNT, CDR2 YYREEE (reference sequence). CDR3 sequence (DNA): TGTGCCAGCAGCTCAGGACAGGGGAGGAACACTGAAGCTTTCTTT. It encodes CASSSGQGRNTEAFF.

The chain has TRBV4-2 and TRBJ1-1; D ambiguous. Germline assignment: CDR1 LGHNA and CDR2 YNFKEQ. The CDR3 loop spans 14 amino acids. The V end lost 1 base, the J end lost 0 bases, and 6 bases lay between the germline ends. The CDR3 here is CASSQGVMNTEAFF. CDR3 coding DNA: TGTGCCAGCAGCCAAGGGGTAATGAACACTGAAGCTTTCTTT.

The rearrangement joins TRBV2 to TRBJ2-7, with D possibly matching TRBD1 (6 bases). The CDR3 runs 13 residues. The germline gives CDR1 SNHLY, CDR2 FYNNEI. The V gene lost 8 bases and the J gene lost 7 bases, with 18 bases spanning the gap. CDR3 region: CASQTGPVGEQYF. The CDR3 nucleotides are TGTGCCAGCCAGACAGGACCCGTCGGGGAGCAGTACTTC.

This clone was observed once. The chain couples TRBV5-6 to TRBJ2-7, with D perhaps TRBD2 (6 bases). Germline V gene data show CDR1 as SGHDT and CDR2 as YYEEEE. This CDR3 has 15 residues. With 3 bases removed from V and 0 bases from J, the gap between germline ends came to 13 bases. The CDR3 sequence: CASSSGLRISYEQYF. DNA for the CDR3: TGTGCCAGCAGCTCGGGACTCCGGATCTCCTACGAGCAGTACTTC. The complete variable domain, with remaining parts taken from reference TRBV5-6 and TRBJ2-7, reads DAGVTQSPTHLIKTRGQQVTLRCSPKSGHDTVSWYQQALGQGPQFIFQYYEEEERQRGNFPDRFSGHQFPNYSSELNVNALLLGDSALYLCASSSGLRISYEQYFGPGTRLTVT.

The rearrangement uses TRBV5-1 and TRBJ2-3; 14 nucleotides line up with TRBD2. V shed 4 bases and J 3 bases; nucleotides not matched to a gene: 10. Germline CDR1 reads SGHRS; CDR2 reads YFSETQ. The CDR3 totals 18 residues. CDR3 coding DNA: TGCGCCAGCAGCCGGGGGACTAGCGGGAGCCGGGTGACAGATACGCAGTATTTT. It codes for CASSRGTSGSRVTDTQYF.

V usage is TRBV7-8 and J usage is TRBJ1-1, with 8 bases lining up with TRBD1. The germline V gene encodes CDR1 SGHVS and CDR2 FQNEAQ. V lost 0 bases to trimming and J lost 6 bases; unmatched junction nucleotides: 6. The CDR3 consists of 15 residues. In nucleotides, the CDR3 is TGTGCCAGCAGCTTAGCTGGACAGGGAATCCCTGAAGCTTTCTTT. Amino acids: CASSLAGQGIPEAFF.

The chain has TRBV9 and TRBJ2-1; weak D call: TRBD1 (5 bases). CDR3 length: 15 residues. Trimming shortened V by 0 bases and J by 1 base, and 8 bases separated the two germline ends. Germline assignment: CDR1 SGDLS and CDR2 YYNGEE. CDR3 residues: CASSVAQGSYNEQFF. DNA for the CDR3: TGTGCCAGCAGCGTAGCGCAGGGATCCTACAATGAGCAGTTCTTC. Drawing the rest from reference TRBV9 and TRBJ2-1, the complete variable domain is DSGVTQTPKHLITATGQRVTLRCSPRSGDLSVYWYQQSLDQGLQFLIQYYNGEERAKGNILERFSAQQFPDLHSELNLSSLELGDSALYFCASSVAQGSYNEQFFGPGTRLTVL.

The rearrangement uses TRBV5-1 and TRBJ2-3; D is ambiguous. The CDR3 extends over 13 amino acids. CDR1 and CDR2 from the germline V gene are SGHRS and YFSETQ. The V and J ends lost 3 bases and 2 bases respectively, with 7 bases between them. CDR3 in DNA: TGCGCCAGCAGCTCCTTTGACACAGATACGCAGTATTTT. Amino acid sequence: CASSSFDTDTQYF. Full variable domain (missing parts from reference TRBV5-1 and TRBJ2-3): KAGVTQTPRYLIKTRGQQVTLSCSPISGHRSVSWYQQTPGQGLQFLFEYFSETQRNKGNFPGRFSGRQFSNSRSEMNVSTLELGDSALYLCASSSFDTDTQYFGPGTRLTVL.

This rearrangement joins TRBV2 to TRBJ2-7, with D possibly being TRBD1 (7 bases). Germline CDR1 SNHLY, CDR2 FYNNEI. V lost 8 bases and J 3 bases, leaving 17 bases between the germline ends. This CDR3 contains 14 residues. CDR3 in amino acids: CASRLGQVFYEQYF. The CDR3 region has the DNA TGTGCCAGCCGACTAGGACAGGTCTTCTACGAGCAGTACTTC.

The chain combines TRBV5-6 with TRBJ1-2; 8 bases align to TRBD1. Trimming took 1 base from V and 8 from J; bases not matched to a gene: 7. Germline values: CDR1 SGHDT, CDR2 YYEEEE. The length of the CDR3 is 14 residues. This CDR3 reads CASSLSQGASGYTF. The CDR3 nucleotides read TGTGCCAGCAGCTTGTCCCAGGGGGCCTCAGGCTACACCTTC.

This chain links TRBV4-2 with TRBJ1-1; D unclear. The V and J ends lost 1 base and 3 bases respectively, with 9 bases between them. CDR1 is LGHNA and CDR2 is YNFKEQ in the germline V gene. This CDR3 is built from 14 residues. CDR3 DNA: TGTGCCAGCAGCCAAGGGCAATGGGACACTGAAGCTTTCTTT. Encoded protein: CASSQGQWDTEAFF.

This chain connects TRBV2 to TRBJ1-3; D is undetermined. CDR1 is SNHLY, CDR2 FYNNEI, per germline. This CDR3 spans 12 amino acids. Trimming pared 4 bases from V and 4 bases from J, leaving 5 bases between. The DNA for the CDR3 is TGTGCCAGCAGTGTCTCAGGAAACACCATATATTTT. Translation gives CASSVSGNTIYF.

This clone was seen once. The CDR3 nucleotides read TGTGCCAGTAGTCAAGGACCGGGACAGGGGTTCACAGATACGCAGTATTTT. Translation: CASSQGPGQGFTDTQYF. The chain links TRBV19 to TRBJ2-3; the match to TRBD1 covers 10 bases. This CDR3 contains 17 residues. In germline, CDR1 is LNHDA, CDR2 SQIVND (reference sequence). V was pared by 5 bases and J by 2 bases, with 10 bases of the junction left unmatched.

Written as DNA, the CDR3 is TGTGCCAGCAGCTTGGTGGGAGAAGGGACCCAGTACTTC. This sequence encodes CASSLVGEGTQYF. The chain is built from TRBV5-6 and TRBJ2-5; D possibly corresponds to TRBD2 (5 bases). V lost 0 bases to trimming and J lost 7 bases, with 10 bases between them. Germline-derived CDR1 and CDR2 are SGHDT and YYEEEE. The CDR3 sequence is 13 residues long.

A single count supports this clone. The V gene is TRBV7-2, the J gene TRBJ2-2; D may be TRBD2 (6 bases). CDR3 length: 15 amino acids. CDR1 and CDR2 from the germline V gene are SGHTA and FQGNSA. The V end lost 3 bases, the J end lost 7 bases, and 15 bases lay between the germline ends. The CDR3 sequence: CASSLVGVGLGELFF. The CDR3 nucleotides read TGTGCCAGCAGCTTGGTGGGCGTGGGACTCGGGGAGCTGTTTTTT.

The chain joins TRBV7-2 to TRBJ1-1, with a weak D call TRBD1 (6 bases). V shed 3 bases and J shed 0 bases, with 17 bases lying between them. Germline loops: CDR1 SGHTA, CDR2 FQGNSA. This CDR3 comprises 17 residues. CDR3 bases: TGTGCCAGCAGCTTTCCCAGGGGATCGGGGATGAACACTGAAGCTTTCTTT. Protein: CASSFPRGSGMNTEAFF.

The chain carries TRBV18 and TRBJ1-1; TRBD1 is a possible D gene (5 bases). Trimming left V 2 bases short and J 5 bases short, with 15 bases between. The CDR3 runs 15 residues. CDR1 and CDR2 from the germline V gene are KGHSH and LQKENI. Here the CDR3 DNA reads TGTGCCAGCTCACCAGGGACGGGATTCGGGACTGAAGCTTTCTTT. This gives the protein CASSPGTGFGTEAFF.

This chain links TRBV11-2 with TRBJ2-1; possible D gene TRBD1, 6 bases. CDR1 and CDR2 (germline): SGHAT, FQNNGV. The CDR3 runs to 14 residues. V was shortened by 7 bases and J by 11 bases, with 21 bases between the two germline ends. This chain's CDR3 is CASTQTGGVAQQFF. The CDR3 bases are TGTGCCAGCACCCAGACAGGAGGCGTCGCCCAGCAGTTCTTC.

The chain couples TRBV30 to TRBJ2-7, with 10 bases that match TRBD2. The length of the CDR3 is 15 residues. The V gene's germline CDR1 is GTSNPN and CDR2 SVGIG (reference sequence). V shed 0 bases, J shed 3 bases, and the junction held 5 bases outside the gene matches. The CDR3 coding sequence is TGTGCCTGGAGTGTACAGCCTAGCGGGAGCTACGAGCAGTACTTC. Amino acid sequence: CAWSVQPSGSYEQYF.

CDR3 sequence: CAWSGQEGSPLHF. The DNA of the CDR3 is TGTGCCTGGAGTGGACAGGAGGGTTCACCCCTCCACTTT. The rearrangement links TRBV30 to TRBJ1-6; tentative D call: TRBD1 (6 bases). The CDR3 spans 13 residues. Germline-derived CDR1 and CDR2 are GTSNPN and SVGIG (reference sequence). V was trimmed by 1 base and J by 9 bases, leaving 10 bases between them. Full variable domain (outside the CDR3, taken from reference TRBV30 and TRBJ1-6): SQTIHQWPATLVQPVGSPLSLECTVEGTSNPNLYWYRQAAGRGLQLLFYSVGIGQISSEVPQNLSASRPQDRQFILSSKKLLLSDSGFYLCAWSGQEGSPLHFGNGTRLTVT.